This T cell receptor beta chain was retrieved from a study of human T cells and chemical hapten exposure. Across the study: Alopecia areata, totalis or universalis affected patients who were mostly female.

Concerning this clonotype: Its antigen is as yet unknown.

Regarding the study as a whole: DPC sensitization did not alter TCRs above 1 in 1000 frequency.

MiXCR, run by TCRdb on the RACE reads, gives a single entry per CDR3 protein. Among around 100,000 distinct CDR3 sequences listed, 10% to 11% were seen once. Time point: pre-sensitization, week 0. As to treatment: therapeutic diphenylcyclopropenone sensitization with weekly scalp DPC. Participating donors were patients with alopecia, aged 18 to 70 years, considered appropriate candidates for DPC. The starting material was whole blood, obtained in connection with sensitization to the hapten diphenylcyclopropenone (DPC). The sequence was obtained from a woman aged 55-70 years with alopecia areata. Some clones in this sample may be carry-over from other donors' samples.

The CDR3 protein is CTSSQAGGEAFF. The CDR3 bases are TGCACCAGCAGCCAAGCAGGGGGTGAAGCTTTCTTT. V and J are TRBV1 and TRBJ1-1; no check of the table's D call, TRBD1, against the DNA was made. TRBV1 constitutes a pseudogene. CDR3 length equals 12 residues.